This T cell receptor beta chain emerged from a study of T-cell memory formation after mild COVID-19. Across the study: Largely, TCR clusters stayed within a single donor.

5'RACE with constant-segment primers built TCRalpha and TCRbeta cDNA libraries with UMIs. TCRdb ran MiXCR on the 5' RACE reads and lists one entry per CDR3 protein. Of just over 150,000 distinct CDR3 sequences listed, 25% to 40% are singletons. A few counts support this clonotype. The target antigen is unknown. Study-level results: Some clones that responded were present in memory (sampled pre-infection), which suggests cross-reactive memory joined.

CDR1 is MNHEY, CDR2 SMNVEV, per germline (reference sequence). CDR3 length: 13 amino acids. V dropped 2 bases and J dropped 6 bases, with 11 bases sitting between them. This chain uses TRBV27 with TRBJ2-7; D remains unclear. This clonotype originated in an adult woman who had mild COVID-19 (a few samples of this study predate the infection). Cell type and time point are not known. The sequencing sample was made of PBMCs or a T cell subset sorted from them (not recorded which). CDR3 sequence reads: CASSLSGRVEQYF. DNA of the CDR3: TGTGCCAGCAGTTTAAGTGGTAGGGTCGAGCAGTACTTC.